This T cell receptor (beta chain) came from a study of blood T cell repertoires in COVID-19. Generated by immunoSEQ multiplex PCR, the TCRdb table keeps only in-frame clones and is missing some. The sample includes about 410,000 clones, around 92% seen only once; the top ten take about 1.7%. Participants were aged roughly 18 to 89 years from some 24 US areas. CDR3 length: 16 residues. CDR1 and CDR2 from the germline V gene are LGHDT and YNNKEL (reference sequence). After removal of 4 bases from V and 7 bases from J, the junction contained 10 bases not matched to a gene. Sequencing was done on a sample of PBMCs or T cells enriched from blood (not recorded which). This TCR came from a woman aged 25 to 39 who had recovered from COVID-19. The chain uses TRBV3-1 (or the pseudogene TRBV3-2) and TRBJ1-6, with 7 bases lining up with TRBD1. CDR3 nucleotides: TGTGCCAGCAGCCCGACTAAGGGGGCAGGGAATTCACCCCTCCACTTT. Residues: CASSPTKGAGNSPLHF.